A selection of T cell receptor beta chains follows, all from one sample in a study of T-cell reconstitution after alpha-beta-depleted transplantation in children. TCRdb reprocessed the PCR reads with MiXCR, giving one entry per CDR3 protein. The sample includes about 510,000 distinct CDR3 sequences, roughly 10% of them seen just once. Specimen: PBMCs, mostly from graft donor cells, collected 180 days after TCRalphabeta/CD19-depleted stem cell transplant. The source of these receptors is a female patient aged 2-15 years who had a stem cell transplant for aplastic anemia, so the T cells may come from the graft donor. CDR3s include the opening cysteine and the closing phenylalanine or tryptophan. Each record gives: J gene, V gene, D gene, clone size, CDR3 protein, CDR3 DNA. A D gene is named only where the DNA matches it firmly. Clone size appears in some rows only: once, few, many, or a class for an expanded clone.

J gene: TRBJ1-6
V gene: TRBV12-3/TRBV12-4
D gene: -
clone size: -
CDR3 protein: CASRTGESNNSPLHF
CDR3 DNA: TGTGCCAGCAGGACAGGAGAATCGAATAATTCACCCCTCCACTTT

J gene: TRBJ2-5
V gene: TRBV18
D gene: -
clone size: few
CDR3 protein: CASSPNPGAGHQETQYF
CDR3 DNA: TGTGCCAGCTCACCGAATCCCGGGGCAGGACACCAAGAGACCCAGTACTTC

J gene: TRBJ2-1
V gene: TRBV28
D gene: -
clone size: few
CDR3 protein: CASSLISFAGSSYNEQFF
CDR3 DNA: TGTGCCAGCAGTTTAATCTCCTTCGCGGGATCTTCCTACAATGAGCAGTTCTTC

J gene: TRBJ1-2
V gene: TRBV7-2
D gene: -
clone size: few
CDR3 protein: CASSTRSSPEGYTF
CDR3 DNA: TGTGCCAGCAGCACTCGGTCCTCCCCAGAGGGCTACACCTTC

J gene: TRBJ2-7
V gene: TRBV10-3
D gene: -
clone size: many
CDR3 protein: CAISPARGYEQYF
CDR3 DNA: TGTGCCATCAGCCCTGCCAGGGGCTACGAGCAGTACTTC

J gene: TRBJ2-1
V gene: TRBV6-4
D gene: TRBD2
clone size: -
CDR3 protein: CASSAGRRGRRFNEQFF
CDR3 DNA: TGTGCCAGCAGCGCCGGGAGGAGGGGTCGACGGTTCAATGAGCAGTTCTTC

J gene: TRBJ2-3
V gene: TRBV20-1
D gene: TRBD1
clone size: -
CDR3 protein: CSASIQGARGTEQYF
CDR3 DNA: TGCAGTGCTAGTATTCAGGGGGCGCGGGGCACGGAGCAGTATTTT

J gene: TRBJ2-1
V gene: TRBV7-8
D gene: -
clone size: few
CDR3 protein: CASSKRPTDEQFF
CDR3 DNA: TGTGCCAGCAGCAAACGGCCCACGGATGAGCAGTTCTTC

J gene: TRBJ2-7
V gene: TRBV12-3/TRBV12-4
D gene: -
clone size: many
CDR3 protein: CASSLGQATYEQYF
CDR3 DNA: TGTGCCAGCAGTTTGGGCCAGGCTACCTACGAGCAGTACTTC

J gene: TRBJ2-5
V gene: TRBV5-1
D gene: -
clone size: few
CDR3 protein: CASSLASHPRDIQETQYF
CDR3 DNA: TGCGCCAGCAGCTTGGCTTCTCATCCTCGGGACATCCAAGAGACCCAGTACTTC

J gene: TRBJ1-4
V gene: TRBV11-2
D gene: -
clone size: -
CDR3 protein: CASSFVTGGETLFF
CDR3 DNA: TGTGCCAGCAGCTTCGTAACGGGAGGCGAAACACTGTTTTTT

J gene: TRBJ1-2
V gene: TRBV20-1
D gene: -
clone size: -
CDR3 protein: CSASAGTYHGYTF
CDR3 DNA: TGCAGTGCTAGCGCCGGGACTTACCATGGCTACACCTTC

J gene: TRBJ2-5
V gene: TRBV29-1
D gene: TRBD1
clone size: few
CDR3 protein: CSVERGTGWETQYF
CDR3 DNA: TGCAGCGTTGAAAGAGGGACAGGGTGGGAGACCCAGTACTTC

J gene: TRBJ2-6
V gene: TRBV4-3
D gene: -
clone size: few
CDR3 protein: CASSQDPAGVPSGANVLTF
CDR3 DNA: TGCGCCAGCAGCCAAGATCCCGCAGGGGTCCCCTCTGGGGCCAACGTCCTGACTTTC

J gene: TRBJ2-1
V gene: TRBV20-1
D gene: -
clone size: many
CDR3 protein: CSARDTRGPRGEQFF
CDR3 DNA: TGCAGTGCTAGAGATACCCGAGGACCCCGCGGTGAGCAGTTCTTC

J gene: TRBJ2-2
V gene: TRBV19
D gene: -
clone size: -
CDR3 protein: CASETPGELFF
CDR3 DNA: TGTGCCAGCGAGACCCCCGGGGAGCTGTTTTTT

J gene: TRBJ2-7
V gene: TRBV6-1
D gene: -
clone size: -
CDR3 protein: CASSGEGAGVYEQYF
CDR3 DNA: TGTGCCAGCAGTGGCGAAGGGGCAGGGGTTTACGAGCAGTACTTC

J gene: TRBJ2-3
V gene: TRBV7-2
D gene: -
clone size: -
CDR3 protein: CASSQQGRKSGGDTQYF
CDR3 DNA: TGTGCCAGCAGCCAACAGGGTAGAAAGAGCGGTGGGGATACGCAGTATTTT

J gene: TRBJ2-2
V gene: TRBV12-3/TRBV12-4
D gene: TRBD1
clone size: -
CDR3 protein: CASSPWTGGNTGELFF
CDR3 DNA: TGTGCCAGCAGTCCATGGACAGGGGGCAACACCGGGGAGCTGTTTTTT

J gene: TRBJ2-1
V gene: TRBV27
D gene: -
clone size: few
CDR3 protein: CASMWSTLYNEQFF
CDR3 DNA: TGTGCCAGCATGTGGTCTACGCTATACAATGAGCAGTTCTTC

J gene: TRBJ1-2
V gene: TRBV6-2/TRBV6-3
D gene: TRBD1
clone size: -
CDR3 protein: CASSYSRRDRFFYGYTF
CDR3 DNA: TGTGCCAGCAGTTACTCCAGGCGGGACAGATTCTTCTATGGCTACACCTTC

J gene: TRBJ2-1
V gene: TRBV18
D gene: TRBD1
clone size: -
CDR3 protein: CASSPLGQDPVGSYNEQFF
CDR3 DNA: TGTGCCAGCTCACCACTAGGACAGGACCCTGTAGGCTCCTACAATGAGCAGTTCTTC

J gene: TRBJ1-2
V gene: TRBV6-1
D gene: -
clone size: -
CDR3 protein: CASSRRDTTNYGYTF
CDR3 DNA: TGTGCCAGCAGCCGCCGGGACACCACTAACTATGGCTACACCTTC

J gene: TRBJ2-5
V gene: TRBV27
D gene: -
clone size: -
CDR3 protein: CASSVGPAPLGAQYF
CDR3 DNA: TGTGCCAGCAGTGTCGGGCCAGCTCCCCTCGGGGCCCAGTACTTT

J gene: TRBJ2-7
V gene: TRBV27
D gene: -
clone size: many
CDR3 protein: CASRTVYEQYF
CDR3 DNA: TGTGCCAGCAGAACAGTCTACGAGCAGTACTTC

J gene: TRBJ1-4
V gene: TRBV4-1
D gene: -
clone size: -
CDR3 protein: CASSQDKEASGDEKLFF
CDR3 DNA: TGCGCCAGCAGCCAAGATAAGGAGGCCAGCGGGGATGAAAAACTGTTTTTT

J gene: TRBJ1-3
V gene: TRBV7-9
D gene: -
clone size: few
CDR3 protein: CASSPPGQLFNTIYF
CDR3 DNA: TGTGCCAGCAGCCCTCCGGGACAACTCTTTAACACCATATATTTT

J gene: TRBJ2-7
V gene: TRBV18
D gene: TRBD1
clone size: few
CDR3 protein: CASSPLGQVYEQYF
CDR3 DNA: TGTGCCAGCTCACCATTGGGACAGGTCTACGAGCAGTACTTC

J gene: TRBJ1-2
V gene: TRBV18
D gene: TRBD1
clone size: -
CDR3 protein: CASSPPGLTTGKGYTF
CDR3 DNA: TGTGCCAGCTCACCACCAGGGTTGACGACAGGGAAGGGCTACACCTTC

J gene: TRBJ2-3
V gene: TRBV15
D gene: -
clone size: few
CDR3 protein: CATSRGRLGADTQYF
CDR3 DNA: TGTGCCACCAGCAGAGGAAGACTAGGAGCAGATACGCAGTATTTT

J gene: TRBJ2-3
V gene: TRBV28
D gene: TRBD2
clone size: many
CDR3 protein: CASSLSGSGSRKDTQYF
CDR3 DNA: TGTGCCAGCAGTTTATCGGGGAGCGGGAGTAGAAAAGATACGCAGTATTTT

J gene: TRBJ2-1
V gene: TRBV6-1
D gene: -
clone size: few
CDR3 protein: CASPDSSYNEQFF
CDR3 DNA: TGTGCCAGTCCTGATAGCTCCTACAATGAGCAGTTCTTC

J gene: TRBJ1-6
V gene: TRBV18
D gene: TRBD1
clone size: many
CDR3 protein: CASSLGQGWDSPLHF
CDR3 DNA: TGTGCCAGCTCACTTGGACAGGGCTGGGATTCACCCCTCCACTTT

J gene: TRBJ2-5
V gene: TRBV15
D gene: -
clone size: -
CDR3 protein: CSTSRLLVQEPFGTQYF
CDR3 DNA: TGTTCCACCAGCAGACTCCTAGTACAGGAACCCTTTGGGACCCAGTACTTC

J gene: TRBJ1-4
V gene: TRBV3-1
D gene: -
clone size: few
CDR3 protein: CASSQEVTRRLNEKLFF
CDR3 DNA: TGTGCCAGCAGCCAAGAAGTAACTAGACGACTTAATGAAAAACTGTTTTTT

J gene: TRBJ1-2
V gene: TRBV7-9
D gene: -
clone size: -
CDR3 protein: CASSLALTKTDNYGCTF
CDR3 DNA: TGTGCCAGCAGCTTAGCGCTAACTAAGACAGATAACTATGGCTGCACCTTC

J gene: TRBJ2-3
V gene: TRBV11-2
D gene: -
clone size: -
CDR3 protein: CASSLNLGLLTDTQYF
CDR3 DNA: TGTGCCAGCAGCTTAAACTTAGGACTCCTCACAGATACGCAGTATTTT

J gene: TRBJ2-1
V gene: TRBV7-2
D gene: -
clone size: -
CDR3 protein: CASRIQSNEQFF
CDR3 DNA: TGTGCCAGCAGGATCCAAAGCAATGAGCAGTTCTTC

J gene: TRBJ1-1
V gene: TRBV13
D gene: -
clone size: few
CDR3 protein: CASSYSGFNTEAFF
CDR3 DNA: TGTGCCAGCAGCTATTCAGGGTTCAACACTGAAGCTTTCTTT